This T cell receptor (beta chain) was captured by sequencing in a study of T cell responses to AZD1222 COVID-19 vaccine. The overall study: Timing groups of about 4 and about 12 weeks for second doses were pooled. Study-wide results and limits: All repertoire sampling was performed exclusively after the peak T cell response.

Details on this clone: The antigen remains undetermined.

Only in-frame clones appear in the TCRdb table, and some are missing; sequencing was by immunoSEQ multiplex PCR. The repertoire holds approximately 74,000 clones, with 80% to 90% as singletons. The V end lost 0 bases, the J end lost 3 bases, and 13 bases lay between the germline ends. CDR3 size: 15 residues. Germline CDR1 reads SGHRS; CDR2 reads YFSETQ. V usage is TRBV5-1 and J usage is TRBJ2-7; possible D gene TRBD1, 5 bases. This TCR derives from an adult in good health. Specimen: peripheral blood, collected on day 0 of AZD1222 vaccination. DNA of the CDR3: TGCGCCAGCAGCTTGGCGTCAGGGAATTTCTACGAGCAGTACTTC. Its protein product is CASSLASGNFYEQYF.